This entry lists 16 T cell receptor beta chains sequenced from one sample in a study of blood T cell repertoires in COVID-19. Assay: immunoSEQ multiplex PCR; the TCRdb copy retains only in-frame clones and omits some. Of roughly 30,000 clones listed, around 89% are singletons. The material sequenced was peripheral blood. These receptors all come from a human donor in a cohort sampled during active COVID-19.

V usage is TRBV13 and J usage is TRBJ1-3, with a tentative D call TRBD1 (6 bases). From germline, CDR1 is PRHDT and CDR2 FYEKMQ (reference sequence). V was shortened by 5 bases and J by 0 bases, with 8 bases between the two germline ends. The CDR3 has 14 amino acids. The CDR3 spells CASSQGHSGNTIYF. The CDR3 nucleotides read TGTGCCAGCAGCCAGGGACACTCTGGAAACACCATATATTTT.

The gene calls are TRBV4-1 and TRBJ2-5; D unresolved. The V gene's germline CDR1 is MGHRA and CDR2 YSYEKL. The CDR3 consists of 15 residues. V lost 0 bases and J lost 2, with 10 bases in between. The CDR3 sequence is CASSQDSHPQETQYF. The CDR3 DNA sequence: TGCGCCAGCAGCCAAGATTCACATCCTCAAGAGACCCAGTACTTC.

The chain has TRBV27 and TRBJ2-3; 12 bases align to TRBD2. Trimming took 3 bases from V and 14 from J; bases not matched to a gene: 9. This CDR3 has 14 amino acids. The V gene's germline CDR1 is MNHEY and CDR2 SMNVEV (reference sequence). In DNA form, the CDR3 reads TGTGCCAGCAGTTTTTTGACTAGCGGGGGCCTCCTGTATTTT. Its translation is CASSFLTSGGLLYF.

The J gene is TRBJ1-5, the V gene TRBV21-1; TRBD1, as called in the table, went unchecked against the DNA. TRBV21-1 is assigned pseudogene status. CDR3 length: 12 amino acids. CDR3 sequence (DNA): TGTGCCAGCCAACGTGGACAGCAGCCCCAGCATTTT. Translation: CASQRGQQPQHF.

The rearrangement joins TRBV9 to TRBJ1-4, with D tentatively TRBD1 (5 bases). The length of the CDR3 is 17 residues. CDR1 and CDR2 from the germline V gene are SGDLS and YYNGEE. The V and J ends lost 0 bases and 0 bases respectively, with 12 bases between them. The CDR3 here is CASSVGDSRATNEKLFF. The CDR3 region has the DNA TGTGCCAGCAGCGTAGGAGACAGCCGTGCAACTAATGAAAAACTGTTTTTT.

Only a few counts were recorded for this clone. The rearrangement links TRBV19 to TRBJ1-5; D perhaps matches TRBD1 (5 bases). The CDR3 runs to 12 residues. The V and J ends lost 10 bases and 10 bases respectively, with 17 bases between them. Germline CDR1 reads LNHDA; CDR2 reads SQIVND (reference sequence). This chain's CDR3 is CATPPRQSPQHF. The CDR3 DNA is TGTGCCACCCCCCCCCGACAGTCACCCCAGCATTTT.

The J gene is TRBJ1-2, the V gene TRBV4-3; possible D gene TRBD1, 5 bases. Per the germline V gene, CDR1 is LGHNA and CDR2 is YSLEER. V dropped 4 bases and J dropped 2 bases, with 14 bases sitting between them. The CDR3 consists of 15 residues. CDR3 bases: TGCGCCAGCAGCCCTAGGAGGGGCGGGAACTATGGCTACACCTTC. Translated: CASSPRRGGNYGYTF.

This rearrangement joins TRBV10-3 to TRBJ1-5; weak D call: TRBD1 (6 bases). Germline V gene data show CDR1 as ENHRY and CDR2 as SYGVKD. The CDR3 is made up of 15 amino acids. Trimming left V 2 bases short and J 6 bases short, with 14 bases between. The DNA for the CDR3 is TGTGCCATCAGTGAGCGGGGAGGGGGGGTTCAGCCCCAGCATTTT. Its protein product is CAISERGGGVQPQHF.

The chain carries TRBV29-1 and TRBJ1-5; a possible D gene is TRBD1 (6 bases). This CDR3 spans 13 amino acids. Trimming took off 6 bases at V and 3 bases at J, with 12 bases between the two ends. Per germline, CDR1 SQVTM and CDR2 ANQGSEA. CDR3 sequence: CSVGRGDNQPQHF. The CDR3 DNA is TGCAGCGTCGGCAGGGGTGACAATCAGCCCCAGCATTTT.

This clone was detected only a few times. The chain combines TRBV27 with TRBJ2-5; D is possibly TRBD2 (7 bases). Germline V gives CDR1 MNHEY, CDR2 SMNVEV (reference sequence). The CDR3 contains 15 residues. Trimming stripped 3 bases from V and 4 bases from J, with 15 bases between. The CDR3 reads CASSFEGGLGETQYF. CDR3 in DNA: TGTGCCAGCAGTTTCGAGGGGGGGCTCGGAGAGACCCAGTACTTC.

CDR3 in amino acids: CATRRTGKESPLHF. The CDR3 DNA reads TGTGCCACCAGACGGACAGGGAAGGAATCACCCCTCCACTTT. The chain has TRBV27 and TRBJ1-6; 8 bases line up with TRBD1. Looked up from germline, CDR1 is MNHEY and CDR2 is SMNVEV (reference sequence). This CDR3 has 14 residues. J gave up 10 bases and V 10 bases, and 12 bases lay outside the gene matches.

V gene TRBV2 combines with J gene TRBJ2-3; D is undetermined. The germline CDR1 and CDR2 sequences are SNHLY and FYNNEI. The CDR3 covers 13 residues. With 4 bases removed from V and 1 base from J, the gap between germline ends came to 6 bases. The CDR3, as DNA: TGTGCCAGCAGTGCCGGTCGCACAGATACGCAGTATTTT. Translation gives CASSAGRTDTQYF.

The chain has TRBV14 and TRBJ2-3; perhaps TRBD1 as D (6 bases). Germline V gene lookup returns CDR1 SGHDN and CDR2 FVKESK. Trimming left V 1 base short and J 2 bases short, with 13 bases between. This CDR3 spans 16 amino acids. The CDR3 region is CASSQGWTANTDTQYF. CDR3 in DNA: TGTGCCAGCAGCCAAGGTTGGACAGCAAACACAGATACGCAGTATTTT.

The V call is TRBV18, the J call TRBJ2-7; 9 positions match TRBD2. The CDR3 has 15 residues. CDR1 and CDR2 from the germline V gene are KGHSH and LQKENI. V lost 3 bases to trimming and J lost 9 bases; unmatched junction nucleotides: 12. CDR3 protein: CASSPGGSGGRRQYF. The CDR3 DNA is TGTGCCAGCTCACCCGGAGGTAGCGGGGGCCGTAGGCAGTACTTC.

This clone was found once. CDR3 bases: TGCAGCGTTGACGGCGGACTGAACTATGGCTACACCTTC. Its translation: CSVDGGLNYGYTF. The J gene is TRBJ1-2, the V gene TRBV29-1; D is uncertain. Germline-derived CDR1 and CDR2 are SQVTM and ANQGSEA. The V gene lost 3 bases and the J gene lost 2 bases, with 10 bases spanning the gap. The CDR3 length is 13 residues.

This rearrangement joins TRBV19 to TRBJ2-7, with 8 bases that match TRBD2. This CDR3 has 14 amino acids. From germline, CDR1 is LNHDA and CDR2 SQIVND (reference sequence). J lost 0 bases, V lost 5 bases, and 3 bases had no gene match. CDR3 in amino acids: CASSFSGDSYEQYF. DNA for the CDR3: TGTGCCAGTAGTTTTAGCGGGGACTCCTACGAGCAGTACTTC.